This T cell receptor (beta chain) was recorded in a study of vaccination effects on CD4 cells after COVID-19. The sample holds one count of this clone. Its cognate antigen is unknown. After expansion with viral peptide pools in the ViraFEST assay, antigen-specific CD4+ T cells were sequenced. Isolation of CD4+ T cells took place after about ten days of culture. Vaccinated recipients, who were negative for nucleocapsid antibodies, had no history of SARS-CoV-2 infection. In culture with 9.5 to 10 IU/ml IL-2 and around 10 ug/ml peptides, PBMC were grown at 1.5 million to 2.5 million per well. Assay: immunoSEQ multiplex PCR; the TCRdb copy retains only in-frame clones and omits some. The data hold 40,000 to 45,000 clones, with around three quarters observed a single time. Germline CDR1 reads SGHRS; CDR2 reads YFSETQ. V shed 3 bases and J shed 0 bases, with 9 bases lying between them. The CDR3 runs to 14 residues.

Study-level points and caveats: Infection-derived and vaccine-derived clones contracted markedly late after vaccination. Sampling in the study covered few convalescent patients and included no early post-infection timepoints. The study found that only 1 of 255 vaccine-induced clones from healthy vaccinees cross-reacted with common cold coronaviruses.

The sequence came from a human donor who received a COVID-19 vaccine. The chain joins TRBV5-1 to TRBJ2-5; D is unresolved. The sequencing used CD4+ T cells from PBMCs cultured with HCoV-NL63 spike peptides, collected before COVID-19 vaccination. CDR3 in amino acids: CASSSAVYQETQYF. DNA of the CDR3: TGCGCCAGCAGCTCGGCGGTATACCAAGAGACCCAGTACTTC.